Each of the 20 T cell receptor beta chains below was sequenced from the same sample in a study of identical twins. TCRdb re-analysed the 5' RACE reads in MiXCR, keeping a single row per CDR3 protein. The sample consists of hundreds of thousands of distinct CDR3 sequences, about 9.4% of them appearing once. The data also belong to a second study, concerning yellow fever vaccine responses in identical twins.

Sequenced input: PBMCs. The receptors originated from a woman aged 18-29 years in good health.

This clonotype was counted many times. The rearrangement joins TRBV5-5 to TRBJ2-7, with D uncertain. The CDR3 sequence is 12 residues long. From germline, CDR1 is SGHKS and CDR2 YYEKEE (reference sequence). V shed 4 bases and J shed 3 bases, with 8 bases lying between them. In DNA, the CDR3 is TGTGCCAGCAGCCTGGACCTCTACGAGCAGTACTTC. It translates to CASSLDLYEQYF.

V is TRBV2 and J is TRBJ2-1, with TRBD1 identical over 10 bases. J gave up 8 bases and V 8 bases, and 9 bases lay outside the gene matches. CDR1 and CDR2 (germline): SNHLY, FYNNEI. The CDR3 totals 14 residues. For the CDR3, the DNA is TGTGCCAGCGGTCAGGACAGGGGGGTGGATGAGCAGTTCTTC. This encodes CASGQDRGVDEQFF.

V and J are TRBV27 and TRBJ2-1; 8 bases fit TRBD1. V lost 2 bases, J lost 4 bases, and 7 bases stayed unmatched. This CDR3 has 16 residues. Germline assignment: CDR1 MNHEY and CDR2 SMNVEV (reference sequence). Written as DNA, the CDR3 is TGTGCCAGCAGTTTACCCCAGGGGGCCGGGTACAATGAGCAGTTCTTC. Encoded protein: CASSLPQGAGYNEQFF.

The rearrangement uses TRBV4-3 and TRBJ2-1, with D tentatively TRBD1 (6 bases). The V and J ends lost 0 bases and 2 bases respectively, with 11 bases between them. Germline V lookup: CDR1 LGHNA, CDR2 YSLEER. There are 16 residues in the CDR3. CDR3 sequence reads: CASSQDFDRTYNEQFF. In DNA, the CDR3 is TGCGCCAGCAGCCAAGATTTCGACAGGACCTACAATGAGCAGTTCTTC.

This clonotype appeared many times. The chain recombines TRBV12-3 or TRBV12-4 with TRBJ2-4; D not resolved. CDR3 length: 12 amino acids. V lost 0 bases and J lost 6, with 3 bases in between. CDR3 DNA: TGTGCCAGCAGTTTAGCGGGAAACATTCAGTACTTC. It yields the protein CASSLAGNIQYF.

Many counts were recorded for this clonotype. DNA of the CDR3: TGTGCCAGCAGCTTGGATCGCAGGGTTTACGGCTACACCTTC. This gives the protein CASSLDRRVYGYTF. This chain joins TRBV5-6 and TRBJ1-2; the D gene is possibly TRBD1 (5 bases). V was shortened by 0 bases and J by 8 bases, with 14 bases between the two germline ends. The CDR3 runs to 14 residues. Germline-derived CDR1 and CDR2 are SGHDT and YYEEEE.

V usage is TRBV11-2 and J usage is TRBJ2-7; 12 nucleotides match TRBD2. J gave up 4 bases and V 5 bases, and 6 bases lay outside the gene matches. Per the germline V gene, CDR1 is SGHAT and CDR2 is FQNNGV. The CDR3 covers 15 residues. The CDR3 loop reads CASSKTGTSGYEQYF. The CDR3 DNA is TGTGCCAGCAGCAAAACCGGGACTAGCGGGTACGAGCAGTACTTC.

The chain joins TRBV29-1 to TRBJ2-1, with TRBD2 identical over 7 bases. CDR3 size: 17 residues. Per germline, CDR1 SQVTM and CDR2 ANQGSEA. With V trimmed by 2 bases and J by 1 base, 11 bases remained unmatched. The CDR3 here is CSVENSGRGGSYNEQFF. CDR3 DNA sequence: TGCAGCGTTGAAAATAGCGGGCGGGGTGGTTCCTACAATGAGCAGTTCTTC.

This clonotype was observed a handful of times. CDR3 amino acids: CASSRTSGKGTGELFF. Written as DNA, the CDR3 is TGTGCCAGCAGCCGGACTAGCGGGAAGGGCACCGGGGAGCTGTTTTTT. The chain couples TRBV14 to TRBJ2-2; 12 bases map to TRBD2. The CDR3 spans 16 residues. Germline CDR1 SGHDN, CDR2 FVKESK. The ends lost 4 bases at V and 4 bases at J; junction bases unmatched: 4.

The J gene is TRBJ2-7, the V gene TRBV5-1; D remains ambiguous. The CDR3 has 13 amino acids. The germline V gene has CDR1 SGHRS and CDR2 YFSETQ. Trimming left V 0 bases short and J 6 bases short, with 10 bases between. CDR3: CASSLAGRSEQYF. The CDR3 bases are TGCGCCAGCAGCTTGGCGGGTAGGTCCGAGCAGTACTTC.

This clonotype was recorded many times. V usage is TRBV7-2 and J usage is TRBJ2-1; a weak D match, TRBD1 (5 bases). The CDR3 runs to 14 residues. Trimming left V 4 bases short and J 0 bases short, with 7 bases between. CDR1 and CDR2 (germline): SGHTA, FQGNSA. The CDR3 DNA reads TGTGCCAGCAGCTACGACAGCTCCTACAATGAGCAGTTCTTC. This codes for CASSYDSSYNEQFF.

The V and J genes are TRBV24-1 and TRBJ2-1; D unresolved. Trimming left V 5 bases short and J 8 bases short, with 9 bases between. Germline CDR1 and CDR2: KGHDR and SFDVKD. The CDR3 has 12 amino acids. Here the CDR3 reads CATSVIRDEQFF. The CDR3 bases are TGTGCCACCAGTGTTATTCGGGATGAGCAGTTCTTC.

This clonotype has a handful of counts. The genes are TRBV29-1 and TRBJ2-7; possible D gene TRBD1, 6 bases. CDR3 length equals 13 residues. CDR1 and CDR2 from the germline V gene are SQVTM and ANQGSEA. V was shortened by 6 bases and J by 3 bases, with 15 bases between the two germline ends. As DNA, the CDR3 is TGCAGCGTCAAAGACGGGACAAACTACGAGCAGTACTTC. It specifies CSVKDGTNYEQYF.

This clonotype was counted many times. V and J are TRBV25-1 and TRBJ2-2; possibly TRBD1 for D (5 bases). Trimming took off 4 bases at V and 6 bases at J, with 9 bases between the two ends. This CDR3 spans 13 amino acids. CDR1 is MGHDK, CDR2 SYGVNS, per germline. CDR3 bases: TGTGCCAGCAGTGCAGACAGATCCGGGGAGCTGTTTTTT. Its protein is CASSADRSGELFF.

This clonotype turned up a few times. V is TRBV11-2 and J is TRBJ2-3; D is perhaps TRBD1 (5 bases). Germline V gene lookup returns CDR1 SGHAT and CDR2 FQNNGV. The CDR3 loop spans 13 amino acids. The V end lost 5 bases, the J end lost 6 bases, and 12 bases lay between the germline ends. The CDR3 region has the DNA TGTGCCAGCAGCCGAGACCAGGGTGATACGCAGTATTTT. Its translation is CASSRDQGDTQYF. Drawing the rest from reference TRBV11-2 and TRBJ2-3, the complete variable domain is EAGVAQSPRYKIIEKRQSVAFWCNPISGHATLYWYQQILGQGPKLLIQFQNNGVVDDSQLPKDRFSAERLKGVDSTLKIQPAKLEDSAVYLCASSRDQGDTQYFGPGTRLTVL.

This clonotype was recorded a few times. This chain connects TRBV12-3 or TRBV12-4 to TRBJ2-7, with D uncertain. This CDR3 region has 14 residues. Trimming cost V 5 bases and J 1 base, with 12 bases left between them. The CDR3 bases are TGTGCCAGCAGTCCGGACGTGACGTCCTACGAGCAGTACTTC. Its translation: CASSPDVTSYEQYF.

This clonotype appeared many times. V gene TRBV7-8 combines with J gene TRBJ2-7, with a weak D call TRBD1 (6 bases). The germline gives CDR1 SGHVS, CDR2 FQNEAQ. V was trimmed by 2 bases and J by 0 bases, leaving 11 bases between them. CDR3 length: 15 amino acids. In nucleotides, the CDR3 is TGTGCCAGCAGCTTATTACAGGGCCCCTCCTACGAGCAGTACTTC. Translation gives CASSLLQGPSYEQYF.

This chain joins TRBV11-2 and TRBJ2-1; 11 bases line up with TRBD2. V was pared by 5 bases and J by 7 bases, with 10 bases of the junction left unmatched. CDR3 length equals 16 residues. The germline V gene has CDR1 SGHAT and CDR2 FQNNGV. The CDR3 DNA sequence: TGTGCCAGCAGCACCCCGACTAGCGGGAACGGAAATGAGCAGTTCTTC. Protein sequence: CASSTPTSGNGNEQFF.

This clonotype has a count of ten or more. The chain recombines TRBV6-4 with TRBJ2-2, with 8 bases identical to TRBD1. Germline lookup yields CDR1 MRHNA and CDR2 SNTAGT. CDR3 length: 15 residues. Unmatched junction bases numbered 0, after V lost 2 bases and J lost 1 base. The CDR3 bases are TGTGCCAGCAGTGACGGGACAGGGAACACCGGGGAGCTGTTTTTT. Protein product: CASSDGTGNTGELFF.

This clonotype was picked up many times. V usage is TRBV9 and J usage is TRBJ2-3; D unresolved. V was pared by 3 bases and J by 2 bases, with 4 bases between. CDR1 is SGDLS and CDR2 is YYNGEE in the germline V gene. The CDR3 contains 12 residues. This CDR3 reads CASSDLTDTQYF. The DNA for the CDR3 is TGTGCCAGCAGCGACCTCACAGATACGCAGTATTTT.